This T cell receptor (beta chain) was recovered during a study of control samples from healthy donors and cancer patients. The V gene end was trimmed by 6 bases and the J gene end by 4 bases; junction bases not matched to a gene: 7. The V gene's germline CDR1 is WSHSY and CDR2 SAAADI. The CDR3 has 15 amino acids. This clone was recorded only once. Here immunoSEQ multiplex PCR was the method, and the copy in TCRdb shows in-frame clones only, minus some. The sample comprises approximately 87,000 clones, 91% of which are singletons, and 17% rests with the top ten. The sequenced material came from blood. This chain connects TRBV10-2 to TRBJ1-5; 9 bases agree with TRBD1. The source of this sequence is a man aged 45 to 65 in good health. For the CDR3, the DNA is TGCGCCAGCAGCACGACAGGGGGAACAAATCAGCCCCAGCATTTT. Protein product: CASSTTGGTNQPQHF.